What follows are 15 T cell receptor beta chains derived from one specimen sequenced in a study of shared clonotypes between healthy human individuals. Assay: immunoSEQ multiplex PCR; the TCRdb copy retains only in-frame clones and omits some. Of approximately 2.5 million clones listed, roughly 93% are singletons. Sequencing was performed on naive CD4+ T cells from PBMCs. Subset denoted: CD45RA+ positively selected. Every receptor here comes from a man aged 18 to 29 in good health. Some clones in this sample may be carry-over from other donors' samples.

The genes are TRBV7-3 and TRBJ1-1, with D maybe TRBD1 (6 bases). The CDR3 spans 13 residues. The V end was cut by 5 bases, the J end by 10 bases, with 17 bases between. CDR1 and CDR2 from the germline V gene are SGHTA and FQGTGA. The CDR3 DNA follows: TGTGCCAGCAGCCCCACGCCGGGACAAGCAGCTTTCTTT. This translates into CASSPTPGQAAFF.

V is TRBV28 and J is TRBJ1-1; D might be TRBD1 (6 bases). The CDR3 loop spans 14 amino acids. Germline values: CDR1 MDHEN, CDR2 SYDVKM. Trimming removed 3 bases from V and 4 bases from J, with 12 bases in between. CDR3 nucleotide sequence: TGTGCCAGCAGTTTTTGGAGGGGGGGCACTGAAGCTTTCTTT. This sequence encodes CASSFWRGGTEAFF.

Comment on this clone: Other DNA sequences of this sample code for an identical CDR3. V usage is TRBV7-3 and J usage is TRBJ2-3; D ambiguous. Germline V gene sequence: CDR1 SGHTA, CDR2 FQGTGA. This CDR3 is 14 amino acids long. Trimming left V 2 bases short and J 0 bases short, with 6 bases between. Written as DNA, the CDR3 is TGTGCCAGCAGCTTACAAGGCAGCACAGATACGCAGTATTTT. Translation gives CASSLQGSTDTQYF.

The rearrangement uses TRBV25-1 and TRBJ2-7; TRBD1 matches at 9 bases. The germline V gene encodes CDR1 MGHDK and CDR2 SYGVNS. The ends lost 6 bases at V and 4 bases at J; junction bases unmatched: 7. CDR3 length equals 14 residues. DNA for the CDR3: TGTGCCAGCAGGGAAGACAGGGGGGCGTACGAGCAGTACTTC. Amino acids: CASREDRGAYEQYF.

V gene TRBV30 combines with J gene TRBJ2-5, with 11 nucleotides matching TRBD2. With 0 bases clipped from V and 5 bases from J, the junction kept 8 bases outside the gene matches. Per the germline V gene, CDR1 is GTSNPN and CDR2 is SVGIG (reference sequence). The length of the CDR3 is 16 residues. CDR3 amino acids: CAWSVGTSGEGETQYF. DNA of the CDR3: TGTGCCTGGAGTGTGGGGACTAGCGGCGAGGGGGAGACCCAGTACTTC. Combining the CDR3 with reference TRBV30 and TRBJ2-5 gives the whole variable domain SQTIHQWPATLVQPVGSPLSLECTVEGTSNPNLYWYRQAAGRGLQLLFYSVGIGQISSEVPQNLSASRPQDRQFILSSKKLLLSDSGFYLCAWSVGTSGEGETQYFGPGTRLLVL.

The chain carries TRBV5-1 and TRBJ2-7; 10 nucleotides align to TRBD1. Per germline, CDR1 SGHRS and CDR2 YFSETQ. V dropped 0 bases and J dropped 1; count of bases not matched to a gene: 13. This CDR3 comprises 19 residues. CDR3 bases: TGCGCCAGCAGCTTGGCCAGGGGACAGGGGACTACAAAATCCTACGAGCAGTACTTC. Translation gives CASSLARGQGTTKSYEQYF.

Remarks on this clone: Distinct nucleotide sequences in the sample also encode this CDR3. This chain joins TRBV6-1 and TRBJ1-2; D is undetermined. Trimming cost V 0 bases and J 7 bases, with 3 bases left between them. The CDR3 covers 11 residues. CDR1 is MNHNS, CDR2 SASEGT, per germline. CDR3 coding DNA: TGTGCCAGCAGTGAAGCAGGTGGCTACACCTTC. Translating gives CASSEAGGYTF.

A remark on this clone: Other DNA sequences of this sample code for an identical CDR3. V gene TRBV18 combines with J gene TRBJ2-1, with 9 bases aligning to TRBD1. Per the germline V gene, CDR1 is KGHSH and CDR2 is LQKENI. This CDR3 region has 14 residues. The trim removed 3 bases at V and 4 bases at J, leaving 1 base unmatched. The CDR3 DNA reads as TGTGCCAGCTCACCGGGACAGGGATACAATGAGCAGTTCTTC. This codes for CASSPGQGYNEQFF.

Regarding this clone: Other DNA sequences in the sample encode the same CDR3. The rearrangement uses TRBV19 and TRBJ1-2, with D possibly being TRBD1 (5 bases). The germline V and J ends were trimmed by 5 bases and 4 bases, with 8 bases remaining between them. This CDR3 has 12 residues. Germline V gives CDR1 LNHDA, CDR2 SQIVND (reference sequence). The CDR3 DNA reads as TGTGCCAGTAGTCAGGGAACCTATGGCTACACCTTC. Translating it yields CASSQGTYGYTF.

This chain uses TRBV6-6 with TRBJ2-7, with D hard to call. The CDR3 runs 13 residues. The ends were cut back, 8 bases at V and 3 bases at J, with 14 bases in the middle. Germline CDR1 and CDR2: MNHNY and SVGAGI (reference sequence). The CDR3 reads CASQTLTVYEQYF. The DNA for the CDR3 is TGTGCCAGCCAGACGCTCACGGTCTACGAGCAGTACTTC.

V is TRBV27 and J is TRBJ2-7; 11 bases line up with TRBD2. V gave up 2 bases and J gave up 5 bases; unmatched junction bases: 8. Germline CDR1 is MNHEY and CDR2 is SMNVEV (reference sequence). CDR3 length equals 16 residues. CDR3 nucleotides: TGTGCCAGCAGTTTACTAGCGGGAGGCGTACCCCACGAGCAGTACTTC. Protein product: CASSLLAGGVPHEQYF.

The chain recombines TRBV7-8 with TRBJ1-5, with no clear D. V was clipped by 3 bases and J by 6 bases, with 9 bases between them. Per the germline V gene, CDR1 is SGHVS and CDR2 is FQNEAQ. The length of the CDR3 is 13 residues. The CDR3 DNA is TGTGCCAGCAGCTTCGAAATAACTCAGCCCCAGCATTTT. Its translation is CASSFEITQPQHF.

This clone has only one observation. This chain uses TRBV4-1 with TRBJ1-4; 11 bases agree with TRBD1. Looked up from germline, CDR1 is MGHRA and CDR2 is YSYEKL. V lost 2 bases and J lost 0; bases outside the gene matches: 5. The CDR3 contains 18 residues. The CDR3 DNA is TGCGCCAGCAGCCAATTTTGGACAGGGGGCACAACTAATGAAAAACTGTTTTTT. Encoded protein: CASSQFWTGGTTNEKLFF.

The chain combines TRBV28 with TRBJ2-5, with 11 bases identical to TRBD2. V shed 10 bases, J shed 2 bases, and the junction held 12 bases outside the gene matches. This CDR3 region has 16 residues. CDR1 MDHEN and CDR2 SYDVKM come from the germline V gene. The CDR3 region has the DNA TGTGCCACCAAGTTTAGACTAGCGGGGTTTCAAGAGACCCAGTACTTC. Its translation: CATKFRLAGFQETQYF.

The gene calls are TRBV7-9 and TRBJ2-3; D is undetermined. Germline CDR1 reads SEHNR; CDR2 reads FQNEAQ (reference sequence). The CDR3 extends over 12 amino acids. Trimming removed 8 bases from V and 6 bases from J, with 12 bases in between. CDR3 amino acids: CASPRLGDTQYF. CDR3 bases: TGTGCCAGCCCACGTCTGGGGGATACGCAGTATTTT.